Below are 21 T cell receptor beta chains sequenced from a single sample in a study of cytomegalovirus exposure and HLA in healthy donors. A multiplex PCR was run with 60 Vbeta primers and 13 Jbeta primers. The assay was immunoSEQ multiplex PCR, and TCRdb's table has in-frame clones only and misses some. The sample carries roughly 69,000 clones, about 78% recorded once. The sample comprised PBMCs. The receptor set was obtained from a man between 18 and 35 years old in good health and CMV-seronegative.

This sequence joins TRBV7-6 and TRBJ2-3; 7 positions agree with TRBD2. After removal of 1 base from V and 0 bases from J, the junction contained 10 bases not matched to a gene. Germline V gene data show CDR1 as SGHVS and CDR2 as FNYEAQ. This CDR3 contains 18 residues. The CDR3 reads CASSLGVRGGGSTDTQYF. CDR3 in DNA: TGTGCCAGCAGCTTAGGCGTCCGAGGCGGGGGAAGCACAGATACGCAGTATTTT.

This chain links TRBV7-6 with TRBJ1-3, with 7 positions matching TRBD1. Per the germline V gene, CDR1 is SGHVS and CDR2 is FNYEAQ. The CDR3 covers 16 residues. Trimming at V came to 2 bases and at J to 2 bases, leaving 6 bases not matched to a gene. CDR3: CASSLNNRGPGNTIYF. The CDR3 DNA reads as TGTGCCAGCAGCTTAAACAACAGGGGTCCTGGAAACACCATATATTTT.

The rearrangement uses TRBV4-3 and TRBJ2-5, with 9 bases lining up with TRBD1. Germline CDR1 and CDR2: LGHNA and YSLEER. Trimming took 5 bases from V and 5 from J; bases not matched to a gene: 21. This CDR3 has 19 amino acids. CDR3 DNA: TGCGCCAGCAGCGTTCGTACCGGGACAGGGCTTACCTTGTGGGAGACCCAGTACTTC. It codes for CASSVRTGTGLTLWETQYF.

The rearrangement uses TRBV6-5 and TRBJ1-2; possible D gene TRBD1, 6 bases. The CDR3 runs 13 residues. Germline CDR1 is MNHEY and CDR2 is SVGAGI. Trimming shortened V by 2 bases and J by 4 bases, and 8 bases separated the two germline ends. Written as DNA, the CDR3 is TGTGCCAGCAGTTACGGACAGTTCTATGGCTACACCTTC. As protein: CASSYGQFYGYTF.

This chain uses TRBV18 with TRBJ1-2; 7 bases map to TRBD1. The J segment lost 0 bases and the V segment lost 1 base, leaving 11 bases of the junction unmatched. Looked up from germline, CDR1 is KGHSH and CDR2 is LQKENI. The CDR3 sequence is 18 residues long. The CDR3 sequence: CASSPRAQGPLANYGYTF. In nucleotides, the CDR3 is TGTGCCAGCTCACCACGGGCACAGGGGCCCCTAGCTAACTATGGCTACACCTTC.

This rearrangement joins TRBV4-3 to TRBJ2-2; 11 nucleotides agree with TRBD1. The CDR3 consists of 17 residues. Trimming took 0 bases from V and 6 from J; bases not matched to a gene: 6. The germline CDR1 and CDR2 sequences are LGHNA and YSLEER. In DNA, the CDR3 is TGCGCCAGCAGCCAAGATGTGGGACAGGGGGAGGCCGGGGAGCTGTTTTTT. Its protein product is CASSQDVGQGEAGELFF.

This clone was recorded only once. V and J are TRBV5-4 and TRBJ2-1; a possible D gene is TRBD2 (6 bases). V was pared by 3 bases and J by 6 bases, with 16 bases between. Germline V gene lookup returns CDR1 SGHNT and CDR2 YYREEE (reference sequence). The CDR3 loop spans 15 amino acids. CDR3 amino acids: CASSSSNSGGNEQFF. In DNA, the CDR3 is TGTGCCAGCAGCTCCTCTAATAGCGGAGGCAATGAGCAGTTCTTC.

This clone appeared a few times. The chain couples TRBV4-1 to TRBJ1-1, with 7 nucleotides matching TRBD1. J gave up 4 bases and V 2 bases, and 16 bases lay outside the gene matches. Germline loops: CDR1 MGHRA, CDR2 YSYEKL. The CDR3 sequence is 18 residues long. The CDR3 nucleotides read TGCGCCAGCAGCCAACCCACGGGACAGTTCTTTTTTTCCACTGAAGCTTTCTTT. Its translation is CASSQPTGQFFFSTEAFF.

The V and J genes are TRBV6-1 and TRBJ1-1, with TRBD1 matching over 9 bases. The length of the CDR3 is 14 residues. V trimming: 4 bases; J trimming: 4 bases; junction bases outside the gene matches: 4. Looked up from germline, CDR1 is MNHNS and CDR2 is SASEGT. The DNA for the CDR3 is TGTGCCAGCAGTGCCACAGGGGGCCGCACTGAAGCTTTCTTT. Encoded protein: CASSATGGRTEAFF.

The V call is TRBV6-1, the J call TRBJ1-4; 9 bases align to TRBD1. The CDR3 has 14 amino acids. With V trimmed by 7 bases and J by 8 bases, 8 bases remained unmatched. The germline gives CDR1 MNHNS, CDR2 SASEGT. This CDR3 is CASTQGQGREKLFF. In nucleotides, the CDR3 is TGTGCCAGCACCCAAGGACAGGGGAGGGAAAAACTGTTTTTT.

CDR3 sequence reads: CASSQGDGGLNTEAFF. Written as DNA, the CDR3 is TGCGCCAGCAGCCAAGGGGACGGGGGATTGAACACTGAAGCTTTCTTT. The chain couples TRBV4-1 to TRBJ1-1, with D tentatively TRBD1 (5 bases). The V end was cut by 1 base, the J end by 0 bases, with 12 bases between. The CDR3 has 16 amino acids. The V gene's germline CDR1 is MGHRA and CDR2 YSYEKL.

This chain links TRBV5-1 with TRBJ2-5, with TRBD2 as a possible D gene (7 bases). V lost 0 bases to trimming and J lost 5 bases, with 11 bases between them. Per germline, CDR1 SGHRS and CDR2 YFSETQ. This CDR3 spans 14 amino acids. The CDR3 sequence: CASSLDGGRETQYF. CDR3 nucleotides: TGCGCCAGCAGCTTGGACGGGGGGCGGGAGACCCAGTACTTC.

V is TRBV5-1 and J is TRBJ2-3; 13 nucleotides align to TRBD2. Germline V gene sequence: CDR1 SGHRS, CDR2 YFSETQ. The CDR3 consists of 15 residues. Germline trimming cut 0 bases from V and 8 bases from J; bases unmatched to any gene: 3. CDR3 residues: CASSLDGLAGATQYF. DNA for the CDR3: TGCGCCAGCAGCTTGGATGGACTAGCGGGGGCTACGCAGTATTTT. The whole variable domain, filled in from reference TRBV5-1 and TRBJ2-3, reads KAGVTQTPRYLIKTRGQQVTLSCSPISGHRSVSWYQQTPGQGLQFLFEYFSETQRNKGNFPGRFSGRQFSNSRSEMNVSTLELGDSALYLCASSLDGLAGATQYFGPGTRLTVL.

The chain employs TRBV19 and TRBJ2-7, with a possible D match to TRBD1 (5 bases). Germline loops: CDR1 LNHDA, CDR2 SQIVND (reference sequence). The length of the CDR3 is 12 residues. The germline V and J ends were trimmed by 3 bases and 3 bases, with 6 bases remaining between them. For the CDR3, the DNA is TGTGCCAGTAGTATGACAGACTACGAGCAGTACTTC. Protein: CASSMTDYEQYF.

The chain combines TRBV4-1 with TRBJ1-1; 10 positions match TRBD1. This CDR3 is built from 17 residues. V lost 2 bases to trimming and J lost 3 bases; unmatched junction nucleotides: 9. From germline, CDR1 is MGHRA and CDR2 YSYEKL. For the CDR3, the DNA is TGCGCCAGCAGCCAACCCGGGACAGGGGTTAGGTACACTGAAGCTTTCTTT. Its translation: CASSQPGTGVRYTEAFF.

A few counts support this clone. For the CDR3, the DNA is TGTGCCAGTAGTACCATGACAGGGGGCTCCTACAATGAGCAGTTCTTC. The encoded protein is CASSTMTGGSYNEQFF. The rearrangement links TRBV19 to TRBJ2-1; 9 nucleotides match TRBD1. The CDR3 has 16 residues. Looked up from germline, CDR1 is LNHDA and CDR2 is SQIVND (reference sequence). The V and J ends lost 4 bases and 0 bases, in that order; junction bases with no gene match: 4.

The chain joins TRBV2 to TRBJ2-1; D ambiguous. Deletions cut 10 bases from V and 6 bases from J, with 16 bases between. Per the germline V gene, CDR1 is SNHLY and CDR2 is FYNNEI. The CDR3 has 13 residues. CDR3 coding DNA: TGTGCCACTAGTAATGGCCTAATCAATGAGCAGTTCTTC. Its protein product is CATSNGLINEQFF.

The genes are TRBV19 and TRBJ2-1, with D possibly matching TRBD2 (6 bases). The CDR3 sequence is 14 residues long. Germline assignment: CDR1 LNHDA and CDR2 SQIVND (reference sequence). Trimming removed 5 bases at V and 7 bases at J, with 15 bases between. The CDR3 DNA sequence: TGTGCCAGTAGTGTGGCTTTTCGGGGGAATGAGCAGTTCTTC. Protein product: CASSVAFRGNEQFF.

The chain joins TRBV19 to TRBJ1-5, with 9 positions matching TRBD1. The CDR3 totals 16 residues. In germline, CDR1 is LNHDA, CDR2 SQIVND (reference sequence). J gave up 3 bases and V 6 bases, and 9 bases lay outside the gene matches. CDR3 nucleotide sequence: TGTGCCAGTAGGCCGACCGGGACAGGGAACAATCAGCCCCAGCATTTT. Translating it yields CASRPTGTGNNQPQHF.

The rearrangement links TRBV4-3 to TRBJ2-5, with 9 bases lining up with TRBD1. The germline CDR1 and CDR2 sequences are LGHNA and YSLEER. This CDR3 is built from 16 residues. V shed 0 bases, J shed 4 bases, and the junction held 6 bases outside the gene matches. CDR3 sequence reads: CASSQETGGEGETQYF. In DNA, the CDR3 is TGCGCCAGCAGCCAAGAAACAGGGGGCGAGGGAGAGACCCAGTACTTC.

The chain links TRBV6-5 to TRBJ1-4; weak D call: TRBD1 (6 bases). The CDR3 totals 16 residues. From germline, CDR1 is MNHEY and CDR2 SVGAGI. Trimming removed 0 bases at V and 8 bases at J, with 16 bases between. The CDR3 coding sequence is TGTGCCAGCAGTTACTCCCTGGCAGGGAGGGGGGAAAAACTGTTTTTT. It is translated as CASSYSLAGRGEKLFF.